One T cell receptor beta chain is described in this entry. The method was immunoSEQ multiplex PCR; TCRdb's version includes in-frame clones alone and lacks a portion of them. There are 220,000 or so clones in the sample; roughly nine tenths occur only once, and 3.5% lies in the top ten. This entry comes from a study of blood T cell repertoires in COVID-19. Germline assignment: CDR1 MDHEN and CDR2 SYDVKM. The ends were cut back, 1 base at V and 0 bases at J, with 9 bases in the middle. This CDR3 is 15 amino acids long. The sequencing input was PBMCs or T cells enriched from blood (not recorded which). The clonotype was recovered from a young woman in a cohort exposed to, infected with or recovered from COVID-19 (not recorded which). The J gene is TRBJ1-2, the V gene TRBV28, with D uncertain. CDR3 protein: CASSLYSPTNYGYTF. The CDR3, as DNA: TGTGCCAGCAGTTTATACAGCCCAACTAACTATGGCTACACCTTC.